A selection of T cell receptor beta chains follows, all from one sample in a study of T cell responses to AZD1222 COVID-19 vaccine. Assay used: immunoSEQ multiplex PCR; TCRdb lists only in-frame clones, some missing. The table shows around 120,000 clones, with about 92% occurring only once. Material: peripheral blood, obtained on day 0 of AZD1222 vaccination. These receptors all stem from an adult in good health. Both conserved end residues are part of each CDR3. The D gene is left open where the match is weak. Size is omitted from some rows. Given values are once, few, many or a class for expanded clones.

J gene: TRBJ2-5
clone size: NA
D gene: NA
V gene: TRBV28
CDR3 protein: CAITTGRGWGETQYF
CDR3 DNA: TGTGCCATTACAACCGGCCGGGGCTGGGGGGAGACCCAGTACTTC

J gene: TRBJ2-3
clone size: NA
D gene: TRBD1
V gene: TRBV9
CDR3 protein: CASSVRGQGSKDTQYF
CDR3 DNA: TGTGCCAGCAGCGTACGGGGACAGGGAAGTAAAGATACGCAGTATTTT

J gene: TRBJ1-4
clone size: NA
D gene: NA
V gene: TRBV5-6
CDR3 protein: CASKSRENEKLFF
CDR3 DNA: TGTGCAAGCAAGTCACGGGAGAATGAAAAACTGTTTTTT

J gene: TRBJ1-3
clone size: NA
D gene: NA
V gene: TRBV28
CDR3 protein: CASSPWDGASGNTIYF
CDR3 DNA: TGTGCCAGCAGCCCTTGGGACGGAGCTTCGGGAAACACCATATATTTT

J gene: TRBJ1-1
clone size: NA
D gene: NA
V gene: TRBV18
CDR3 protein: CASPLNQGGGTEAFF
CDR3 DNA: TGTGCCAGCCCCCTAAACCAGGGCGGTGGCACTGAAGCTTTCTTT

J gene: TRBJ2-7
clone size: few
D gene: NA
V gene: TRBV7-2
CDR3 protein: CASSSIDSYEQYF
CDR3 DNA: TGTGCCAGCAGCTCAATAGACAGCTACGAGCAGTACTTC

J gene: TRBJ2-7
clone size: NA
D gene: TRBD2
V gene: TRBV5-1
CDR3 protein: CASSLGLAEYEQYF
CDR3 DNA: TGCGCCAGCAGCTTAGGGCTAGCGGAGTACGAGCAGTACTTC

J gene: TRBJ2-6
clone size: NA
D gene: NA
V gene: TRBV5-1
CDR3 protein: CASSFLGRGSGANVLTF
CDR3 DNA: TGCGCCAGCAGCTTTCTAGGGAGAGGCTCTGGGGCCAACGTCCTGACTTTC

J gene: TRBJ1-2
clone size: NA
D gene: TRBD1
V gene: TRBV19
CDR3 protein: CASSPRQGANYGYTF
CDR3 DNA: TGTGCCAGTAGTCCCCGACAGGGGGCTAACTATGGCTACACCTTC

J gene: TRBJ1-1
clone size: NA
D gene: TRBD1
V gene: TRBV2
CDR3 protein: CASRVPGQGYGAFF
CDR3 DNA: TGTGCCAGCAGAGTCCCGGGACAGGGATACGGAGCTTTCTTT

J gene: TRBJ1-1
clone size: NA
D gene: NA
V gene: TRBV5-1
CDR3 protein: CASSLQPVPMNTEAFF
CDR3 DNA: TGCGCCAGCAGCTTACAGCCAGTACCTATGAACACTGAAGCTTTCTTT

J gene: TRBJ1-2
clone size: NA
D gene: TRBD1
V gene: TRBV19
CDR3 protein: CASSKMTGRDNGYTF
CDR3 DNA: TGTGCCAGTAGTAAAATGACAGGGCGTGACAATGGCTACACCTTC

J gene: TRBJ1-4
clone size: NA
D gene: NA
V gene: TRBV21-1
CDR3 protein: CASSTSYREEDEKLFF
CDR3 DNA: TGTGCCAGCAGCACAAGCTACAGGGAAGAGGATGAAAAACTGTTTTTT

J gene: TRBJ2-7
clone size: few
D gene: TRBD1
V gene: TRBV27
CDR3 protein: CASSFDRGYEQYF
CDR3 DNA: TGTGCCAGCAGTTTCGACAGGGGGTACGAGCAGTACTTC

J gene: TRBJ2-1
clone size: NA
D gene: TRBD1
V gene: TRBV28
CDR3 protein: CASSLGQGAHNEQFF
CDR3 DNA: TGTGCCAGCAGTTTAGGGCAGGGGGCCCACAATGAGCAGTTCTTC

J gene: TRBJ2-3
clone size: NA
D gene: NA
V gene: TRBV19
CDR3 protein: CASSIVAGASTDTQYF
CDR3 DNA: TGTGCCAGTAGTATAGTGGCAGGGGCCTCAACAGATACGCAGTATTTT

J gene: TRBJ1-2
clone size: NA
D gene: TRBD1
V gene: TRBV5-1
CDR3 protein: CASSTGTVYGYTF
CDR3 DNA: TGCGCCAGCAGCACCGGGACAGTCTATGGCTACACCTTC

J gene: TRBJ2-7
clone size: once
D gene: NA
V gene: TRBV5-4
CDR3 protein: CASSGGGSSYEQYF
CDR3 DNA: TGTGCCAGCAGCGGGGGCGGAAGCTCCTACGAGCAGTACTTC

J gene: TRBJ1-1
clone size: once
D gene: NA
V gene: TRBV5-6
CDR3 protein: CASREYWMKEAFF
CDR3 DNA: TGTGCCAGCAGAGAATACTGGATGAAGGAAGCTTTCTTT

J gene: TRBJ1-1
clone size: NA
D gene: NA
V gene: TRBV10-3
CDR3 protein: CATRLTGGMNTEAFF
CDR3 DNA: TGTGCCACCCGTTTGACCGGTGGAATGAACACTGAAGCTTTCTTT

J gene: TRBJ2-7
clone size: NA
D gene: NA
V gene: TRBV9
CDR3 protein: CASSVVDFPTYEQYF
CDR3 DNA: TGTGCCAGCAGCGTAGTGGACTTTCCGACCTACGAGCAGTACTTC

J gene: TRBJ1-1
clone size: NA
D gene: TRBD1
V gene: TRBV7-6
CDR3 protein: CASSLAQGARTEAFF
CDR3 DNA: TGTGCCAGCAGCTTAGCGCAGGGGGCGCGGACTGAAGCTTTCTTT

J gene: TRBJ2-5
clone size: NA
D gene: NA
V gene: TRBV5-1
CDR3 protein: CASSLGLHGGPQETQYF
CDR3 DNA: TGCGCCAGCAGCTTGGGCCTACATGGGGGGCCCCAAGAGACCCAGTACTTC

J gene: TRBJ1-2
clone size: NA
D gene: NA
V gene: TRBV15
CDR3 protein: CATSLAGLYGYTF
CDR3 DNA: TGTGCCACCAGCCTGGCCGGACTCTATGGCTACACCTTC

J gene: TRBJ1-5
clone size: NA
D gene: TRBD1
V gene: TRBV4-1
CDR3 protein: CASSQVTGVNQPQHF
CDR3 DNA: TGCGCCAGCAGCCAAGTTACAGGGGTTAATCAGCCCCAGCATTTT

J gene: TRBJ1-6
clone size: NA
D gene: NA
V gene: TRBV28
CDR3 protein: CASSPPGKGLSPLHF
CDR3 DNA: TGTGCCAGCAGCCCCCCAGGGAAAGGATTGTCACCCCTCCACTTT

J gene: TRBJ1-1
clone size: NA
D gene: NA
V gene: TRBV5-1
CDR3 protein: CASSLVDLNTEAFF
CDR3 DNA: TGCGCCAGCAGCTTGGTAGACTTGAACACTGAAGCTTTCTTT

J gene: TRBJ2-5
clone size: NA
D gene: NA
V gene: TRBV18
CDR3 protein: CASSPAGTPLGETQYF
CDR3 DNA: TGTGCCAGCTCACCAGCGGGGACTCCGCTCGGAGAGACCCAGTACTTC

J gene: TRBJ2-1
clone size: NA
D gene: TRBD1
V gene: TRBV18
CDR3 protein: CASSPPRRQGSNEQFF
CDR3 DNA: TGTGCCAGCTCACCACCTCGGAGACAGGGTTCCAATGAGCAGTTCTTC

J gene: TRBJ1-1
clone size: NA
D gene: NA
V gene: TRBV5-6
CDR3 protein: CASSFLRGGGTEAFF
CDR3 DNA: TGTGCCAGCAGCTTTCTCCGGGGAGGGGGGACTGAAGCTTTCTTT

J gene: TRBJ1-2
clone size: NA
D gene: NA
V gene: TRBV19
CDR3 protein: CASSPRMGPPRNGYTF
CDR3 DNA: TGTGCCAGTAGTCCCCGAATGGGCCCGCCTCGTAATGGCTACACCTTC

J gene: TRBJ1-1
clone size: NA
D gene: NA
V gene: TRBV12-5
CDR3 protein: CASGLDNTEAFF
CDR3 DNA: TGTGCTAGTGGTTTGGATAACACTGAAGCTTTCTTT

J gene: TRBJ2-7
clone size: NA
D gene: TRBD1
V gene: TRBV12-5
CDR3 protein: CASAQGQGFEQYF
CDR3 DNA: TGTGCTAGTGCCCAGGGACAGGGGTTCGAGCAGTACTTC

J gene: TRBJ2-7
clone size: few
D gene: NA
V gene: TRBV6-2/TRBV6-3
CDR3 protein: CASSLRDLREQYF
CDR3 DNA: TGTGCCAGCAGCCTCCGGGACCTACGGGAGCAGTACTTC

J gene: TRBJ1-4
clone size: NA
D gene: NA
V gene: TRBV5-4
CDR3 protein: CASSFGIPTNEKLFF
CDR3 DNA: TGTGCCAGCAGCTTCGGGATACCAACTAATGAAAAACTGTTTTTT

J gene: TRBJ2-5
clone size: NA
D gene: NA
V gene: TRBV2
CDR3 protein: CASSPQGTTQYF
CDR3 DNA: TGTGCCAGCAGCCCCCAGGGGACGACCCAGTACTTC

J gene: TRBJ2-7
clone size: NA
D gene: TRBD2
V gene: TRBV11-2
CDR3 protein: CASSSGRGVVDYEQYF
CDR3 DNA: TGTGCCAGCAGCTCCGGCCGGGGGGTTGTGGACTACGAGCAGTACTTC

J gene: TRBJ1-2
clone size: NA
D gene: NA
V gene: TRBV19
CDR3 protein: CASSISGANYGYTF
CDR3 DNA: TGTGCCAGTAGTATATCGGGAGCTAACTATGGCTACACCTTC

J gene: TRBJ2-7
clone size: few
D gene: NA
V gene: TRBV5-6
CDR3 protein: CASTRPSTYEQYF
CDR3 DNA: TGTGCCAGCACCAGACCAAGCACCTACGAGCAGTACTTC

J gene: TRBJ2-2
clone size: NA
D gene: TRBD2
V gene: TRBV5-1
CDR3 protein: CASSRQAGVAGELFF
CDR3 DNA: TGCGCCAGCAGCAGGCAAGCGGGAGTCGCCGGGGAGCTGTTTTTT

J gene: TRBJ2-7
clone size: NA
D gene: NA
V gene: TRBV5-1
CDR3 protein: CASSLGQDIYEQYF
CDR3 DNA: TGCGCCAGCAGCTTGGGCCAGGATATCTACGAGCAGTACTTC

J gene: TRBJ1-6
clone size: NA
D gene: NA
V gene: TRBV11-2
CDR3 protein: CASSSQLGPLHF
CDR3 DNA: TGTGCCAGCAGCTCCCAATTAGGACCCCTCCACTTT

J gene: TRBJ2-1
clone size: NA
D gene: TRBD2
V gene: TRBV19
CDR3 protein: CASSASGRSYNEQFF
CDR3 DNA: TGTGCCAGTAGTGCTAGCGGGAGATCCTACAATGAGCAGTTCTTC

J gene: TRBJ2-2
clone size: NA
D gene: NA
V gene: TRBV11-1
CDR3 protein: CASSLARVDTGELFF
CDR3 DNA: TGTGCCAGCAGCTTAGCGAGGGTAGACACCGGGGAGCTGTTTTTT

J gene: TRBJ1-1
clone size: once
D gene: NA
V gene: TRBV5-1
CDR3 protein: CASSWARQMNTEAFF
CDR3 DNA: TGCGCCAGCAGCTGGGCCAGGCAAATGAACACTGAAGCTTTCTTT

J gene: TRBJ1-1
clone size: NA
D gene: NA
V gene: TRBV7-2
CDR3 protein: CASSLEGWGEAFF
CDR3 DNA: TGTGCCAGCAGCTTAGAGGGATGGGGTGAAGCTTTCTTT

J gene: TRBJ2-7
clone size: NA
D gene: NA
V gene: TRBV19
CDR3 protein: CASKGGDEQYF
CDR3 DNA: TGTGCCAGTAAAGGCGGGGACGAGCAGTACTTC

J gene: TRBJ2-7
clone size: NA
D gene: NA
V gene: TRBV5-1
CDR3 protein: CASSSGHAYEQYF
CDR3 DNA: TGCGCCAGCAGCTCTGGCCACGCCTACGAGCAGTACTTC

J gene: TRBJ1-5
clone size: NA
D gene: TRBD1
V gene: TRBV28
CDR3 protein: CASSFSGTGKRRPQHF
CDR3 DNA: TGTGCCAGCAGTTTTTCCGGGACAGGCAAGAGACGGCCCCAGCATTTT

J gene: TRBJ2-3
clone size: NA
D gene: TRBD2
V gene: TRBV5-1
CDR3 protein: CASTLAGVDTQYF
CDR3 DNA: TGCGCCAGCACCTTAGCGGGAGTCGATACGCAGTATTTT

J gene: TRBJ2-2
clone size: NA
D gene: NA
V gene: TRBV19
CDR3 protein: CASSIGVRENTGELFF
CDR3 DNA: TGTGCCAGTAGTATCGGGGTCCGGGAGAACACCGGGGAGCTGTTTTTT

J gene: TRBJ1-2
clone size: NA
D gene: NA
V gene: TRBV6-5
CDR3 protein: CASSYSEGGYTF
CDR3 DNA: TGTGCCAGCAGTTATAGTGAGGGGGGCTACACCTTC

J gene: TRBJ2-3
clone size: NA
D gene: TRBD1
V gene: TRBV7-8
CDR3 protein: CASSLAPSTGTGLDTQYF
CDR3 DNA: TGTGCCAGCAGCTTAGCTCCGTCCACCGGGACAGGGCTGGATACGCAGTATTTT

J gene: TRBJ1-5
clone size: NA
D gene: NA
V gene: TRBV6-1
CDR3 protein: CASSASTRGDNQPQHF
CDR3 DNA: TGTGCCAGCAGTGCCTCCACCCGGGGGGACAATCAGCCCCAGCATTTT

J gene: TRBJ2-1
clone size: NA
D gene: NA
V gene: TRBV7-8
CDR3 protein: CASSLGRHGTGLIDEQFF
CDR3 DNA: TGTGCCAGCAGCTTAGGACGCCACGGGACTGGGCTAATAGATGAGCAGTTCTTC

J gene: TRBJ1-2
clone size: NA
D gene: NA
V gene: TRBV12-5
CDR3 protein: CASGLLRGTSYGYTF
CDR3 DNA: TGTGCTAGTGGTTTGCTTCGGGGGACAAGCTATGGCTACACCTTC

J gene: TRBJ1-5
clone size: NA
D gene: NA
V gene: TRBV19
CDR3 protein: CASSPRPNSNQPQHF
CDR3 DNA: TGTGCCAGTAGTCCTCGACCGAATAGCAATCAGCCCCAGCATTTT

J gene: TRBJ2-5
clone size: NA
D gene: NA
V gene: TRBV10-2
CDR3 protein: CASSWALQETQYF
CDR3 DNA: TGCGCCAGCAGCTGGGCCCTCCAGGAGACCCAGTACTTC

J gene: TRBJ1-1
clone size: NA
D gene: TRBD1
V gene: TRBV3-1/TRBV3-2
CDR3 protein: CASSLRDRGMNTEAFF
CDR3 DNA: TGTGCCAGCAGCCTACGGGACAGGGGCATGAACACTGAAGCTTTCTTT